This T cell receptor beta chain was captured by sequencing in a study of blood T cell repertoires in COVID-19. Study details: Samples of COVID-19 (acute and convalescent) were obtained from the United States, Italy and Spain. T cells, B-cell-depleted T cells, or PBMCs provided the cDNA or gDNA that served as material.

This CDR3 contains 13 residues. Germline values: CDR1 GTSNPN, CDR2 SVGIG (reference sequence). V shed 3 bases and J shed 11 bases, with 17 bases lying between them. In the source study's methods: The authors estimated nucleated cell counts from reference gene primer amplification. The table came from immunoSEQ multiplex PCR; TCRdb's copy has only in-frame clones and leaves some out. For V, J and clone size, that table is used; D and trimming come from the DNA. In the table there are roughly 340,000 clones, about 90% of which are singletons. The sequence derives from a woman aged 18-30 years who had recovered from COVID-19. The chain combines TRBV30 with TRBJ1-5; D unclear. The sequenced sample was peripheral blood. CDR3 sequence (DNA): TGTGCCTGGAGCGGGAGCCCGTCGTCGGCCCAGCATTTT. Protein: CAWSGSPSSAQHF.